These T cell receptor beta chains were read from a single sample in a study of response to subunit inactivated influenza vaccine. TCRdb re-analysed the RT-PCR reads in MiXCR, keeping a single row per CDR3 protein. The sample comprises roughly 500,000 distinct CDR3 sequences, 16% of which are singletons, and over 2.5% rests with the top ten. The sequencing used CD4+ T cells sorted from PBMCs, collected roughly 24 months after vaccination. These TCRs come from a man aged 45 to 70 who received an inactivated influenza vaccine. Both conserved end residues are part of each CDR3. The order of the fields is V gene, D gene, J gene, CDR3 protein. A D gene is named only where the DNA matches it firmly.

TRBV15	TRBD2	TRBJ2-3	CATKLAGVDTQYF
TRBV12-3/TRBV12-4	-	TRBJ1-6	CASSPTPLYSPLHF
TRBV24-1	-	TRBJ2-2	CATGTRDTWNTGELFF
TRBV11-2	-	TRBJ2-3	CASSLVNRAFADTQYF
TRBV10-3	-	TRBJ2-2	CAISVTRDGELFF
TRBV6-1	-	TRBJ1-4	CASSPAAGGLEKLFF
TRBV6-1	-	TRBJ2-7	CASSPSQGNERALSF
TRBV29-1	TRBD1	TRBJ1-3	CSARQGSSGNTIYF
TRBV14	TRBD2	TRBJ2-7	CASSRISGRQGEQYF
TRBV20-1	TRBD2	TRBJ2-5	CSAIGSGSWVETQYF
TRBV2	-	TRBJ2-5	CASSLTTKETQYF
TRBV7-9	-	TRBJ1-6	CASSAYSPLHF
TRBV30	-	TRBJ2-5	CAWSEWGAGRTQYF
TRBV15	-	TRBJ2-1	CATKRTGAYNEQFF
TRBV11-2	-	TRBJ1-1	CASSRGSEDTEAFF
TRBV6-2/TRBV6-3	-	TRBJ2-1	CASRWTELSYNEQFF
TRBV29-1	-	TRBJ2-7	CSVAAKPSYEQYF
TRBV7-2	-	TRBJ2-5	CASSLFQWGRGETQYF
TRBV29-1	-	TRBJ2-3	CSVSSHEPDTQYF
TRBV29-1	TRBD2	TRBJ2-7	CSAKTSRRTYEQYF
TRBV21-1	-	TRBJ2-5	CASSIGPLETQYF
TRBV20-1	TRBD2	TRBJ2-1	CSARSLNRDYPYNEQFF
TRBV12-3/TRBV12-4	-	TRBJ2-3	CASRKFSGTDTQYF
TRBV12-3/TRBV12-4	-	TRBJ2-7	CASSLAHSYEQYF
TRBV11-1	TRBD2	TRBJ2-1	CASSPRGRGVYNEQFF
TRBV11-2	-	TRBJ1-1	CASTGGIMNTEAFF
TRBV12-3/TRBV12-4	-	TRBJ1-3	CASSSVHSGNTIYF
TRBV7-9	-	TRBJ1-3	CASSFGPNGWDTIYF
TRBV6-1	-	TRBJ1-5	CASTNGGNQPQHF
TRBV10-3	TRBD1	TRBJ1-4	CAIRGGQATNEKLFF
TRBV5-6	-	TRBJ2-1	CASSLRGSNNEQFF
TRBV12-3/TRBV12-4	-	TRBJ2-1	CASSPGGSSYNEQFF
TRBV12-3/TRBV12-4	-	TRBJ2-4	CASSFHSSLAKNIQYF
TRBV4-1	-	TRBJ2-1	CASSHPPGGTKHWHEQFF
TRBV28	-	TRBJ2-3	CASSFPGRTDTQYF
TRBV12-3/TRBV12-4	-	TRBJ2-6	CASNIRGSGANVLTF
TRBV3-1	-	TRBJ1-6	CASSPGPNSPLHF
TRBV4-1	-	TRBJ1-1	CASSQPGRSSPEAFF
TRBV29-1	TRBD2	TRBJ2-7	CSVDVQRDSGEQYF
TRBV20-1	TRBD2	TRBJ2-1	CSARESSGRLNEQFF
TRBV5-1	TRBD1	TRBJ1-2	CASSRGQPNYGYTF
TRBV6-1	-	TRBJ2-5	CASSEMGRGETQYF
TRBV28	-	TRBJ1-1	CASSFSVNTEAFF
TRBV3-1	TRBD1	TRBJ2-1	CASSPYPGTGVINEQFF
TRBV7-2	-	TRBJ2-1	CASSFLIGGTYNEQFF
TRBV29-1	-	TRBJ2-1	CSVEVRDKSYNEQFF
TRBV11-3	-	TRBJ2-2	CASSSSVNTGELFF
TRBV20-1	-	TRBJ2-7	CSARKHTGPYTGEQYF
TRBV5-1	-	TRBJ2-7	CASSLAGQYEQYF
TRBV15	-	TRBJ2-1	CATSRDNVNNEQFF
TRBV15	-	TRBJ2-5	CATSRDYGTEETQYF
TRBV6-1	-	TRBJ1-1	CASTQQERNTEAFF
TRBV2	-	TRBJ1-2	CASSVRRADGYTF
TRBV12-3/TRBV12-4	-	TRBJ1-5	CASSSGPSNQPQHF